Listed here are 10 T cell receptor beta chains from one sample, sequenced in a study of blood T cell repertoires in COVID-19. TCRdb keeps only in-frame clones here, not all; method: immunoSEQ multiplex PCR. The data hold 85,000 to 130,000 clones, with 70% to 85% observed a single time. Material for sequencing was peripheral blood. The origin of the receptors is a woman older than 75 with active or convalescent COVID-19.

This clone was seen more than once but under ten times. CDR3 loop: CAISDSGGAGEQFF. The CDR3 DNA follows: TGTGCCATCAGTGATAGCGGGGGGGCGGGAGAGCAGTTCTTC. V is TRBV10-3 and J is TRBJ2-1; 11 bases are shared with TRBD2. Germline V gene data show CDR1 as ENHRY and CDR2 as SYGVKD. V shed 3 bases, J shed 10 bases, and the junction held 5 bases outside the gene matches. The CDR3 has 14 amino acids.

The J gene is TRBJ2-3, the V gene TRBV19, with 8 bases fitting TRBD1. The J segment lost 7 bases and the V segment lost 5 bases, leaving 8 bases of the junction unmatched. CDR1 and CDR2 (germline): LNHDA, SQIVND (reference sequence). The CDR3 runs 14 residues. CDR3 nucleotide sequence: TGTGCCAGTAGTCGGACAGGGAAGGTATATACGCAGTATTTT. The encoded protein is CASSRTGKVYTQYF.

V and J are TRBV5-5 and TRBJ2-5, with D perhaps matching TRBD2 (5 bases). CDR1 SGHKS and CDR2 YYEKEE come from the germline V gene (reference sequence). V lost 7 bases, J lost 5 bases, and 9 bases lay in between. The CDR3 totals 11 residues. The CDR3 DNA sequence: TGTGCCAGCCTCCGAGGGGAGACCCAGTACTTC. Amino acids: CASLRGETQYF.

The chain is built from TRBV25-1 and TRBJ1-6, with TRBD1 matching over 11 bases. The CDR3 is 16 amino acids. The trim removed 5 bases at V and 6 bases at J, leaving 6 bases unmatched. CDR1 MGHDK and CDR2 SYGVNS come from the germline V gene. CDR3 residues: CASSPRDRGANSPLHF. DNA of the CDR3: TGTGCCAGCAGTCCCCGGGACAGGGGGGCTAATTCACCCCTCCACTTT.

V is TRBV30 and J is TRBJ2-5, with 8 bases matching TRBD1. CDR1 and CDR2 from the germline V gene are GTSNPN and SVGIG (reference sequence). This CDR3 contains 14 residues. Trimming took 0 bases from V and 5 from J; bases not matched to a gene: 5. Written as DNA, the CDR3 is TGTGCCTGGAGTGTGGCAGGGGGCCGGGAGACCCAGTACTTC. Its translation: CAWSVAGGRETQYF. Based on the CDR3 plus reference TRBV30 and TRBJ2-5, the full variable domain is SQTIHQWPATLVQPVGSPLSLECTVEGTSNPNLYWYRQAAGRGLQLLFYSVGIGQISSEVPQNLSASRPQDRQFILSSKKLLLSDSGFYLCAWSVAGGRETQYFGPGTRLLVL.

V is TRBV7-9 and J is TRBJ2-5; D possibly corresponds to TRBD1 (6 bases). The CDR3 loop spans 14 amino acids. The V end was cut by 7 bases, the J end by 1 base, with 13 bases between. The germline gives CDR1 SEHNR, CDR2 FQNEAQ (reference sequence). The CDR3 nucleotides are TGTGCCAGCAATCTACGAGGGGGCCAAGAGACCCAGTACTTC. Protein product: CASNLRGGQETQYF.

The rearrangement links TRBV28 to TRBJ1-2; 9 bases line up with TRBD1. Germline V lookup: CDR1 MDHEN, CDR2 SYDVKM. V lost 6 bases, J lost 5 bases, and 10 bases stayed unmatched. The CDR3 spans 15 residues. CDR3 in DNA: TGTGCCAGCAGATCTCCGGGACAGGGAGGATATGGCTACACCTTC. Protein product: CASRSPGQGGYGYTF.

The chain's CDR3 is CSVLFGQLNGYTF. CDR3 in DNA: TGCAGCGTTTTGTTTGGACAGTTAAATGGCTACACCTTC. The chain combines TRBV29-1 with TRBJ1-2; perhaps TRBD1 as D (6 bases). The V and J ends lost 5 bases and 6 bases respectively, with 16 bases between them. CDR3 length: 13 amino acids. CDR1 and CDR2 from the germline V gene are SQVTM and ANQGSEA.

The chain recombines TRBV30 with TRBJ2-1; D call uncertain. CDR1 is GTSNPN, CDR2 SVGIG, per germline (reference sequence). V dropped 2 bases and J dropped 0 bases, with 11 bases sitting between them. The CDR3 contains 15 residues. CDR3 in DNA: TGTGCCTGGAGTTTGGGTAGCTTCTCCTACAATGAGCAGTTCTTC. It specifies CAWSLGSFSYNEQFF. The full variable domain, rest sourced from reference TRBV30 and TRBJ2-1, is SQTIHQWPATLVQPVGSPLSLECTVEGTSNPNLYWYRQAAGRGLQLLFYSVGIGQISSEVPQNLSASRPQDRQFILSSKKLLLSDSGFYLCAWSLGSFSYNEQFFGPGTRLTVL.

The V call is TRBV9, the J call TRBJ1-3, with D possibly matching TRBD1 (5 bases). The CDR3 sequence is 15 residues long. Per germline, CDR1 SGDLS and CDR2 YYNGEE. V was cut by 4 bases and J by 2 bases, with 13 bases left in between. CDR3 amino acids: CASSPAPGAGNTIYF. In DNA form, the CDR3 reads TGTGCCAGCAGCCCAGCCCCGGGGGCTGGAAACACCATATATTTT.